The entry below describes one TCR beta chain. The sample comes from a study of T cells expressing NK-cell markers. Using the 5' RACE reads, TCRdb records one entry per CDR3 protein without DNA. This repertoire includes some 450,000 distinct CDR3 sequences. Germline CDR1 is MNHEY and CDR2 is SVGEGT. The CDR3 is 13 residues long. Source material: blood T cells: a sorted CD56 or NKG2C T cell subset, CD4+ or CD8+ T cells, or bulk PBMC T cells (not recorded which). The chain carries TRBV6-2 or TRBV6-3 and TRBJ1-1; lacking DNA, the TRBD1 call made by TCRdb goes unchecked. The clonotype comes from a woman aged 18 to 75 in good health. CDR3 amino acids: CARPPDRVTEAFF.